This T cell receptor (beta chain) was sequenced during a study of graft-versus-host responses after intestinal transplantation. At the level of the study: Recipients across the board were started on anti-thymocyte globulin induction, then kept on tacrolimus and steroids for two to three years.

Clones were sequenced by immunoSEQ multiplex PCR, and TCRdb holds only the in-frame ones, with some missing. The sample contains 80,000 to 90,000 clones, 85% to 90% of which appear only once. Of note for this clone: Its specificity is not known.

CDR1 and CDR2 (germline): DFQATT, SNEGSKA (reference sequence). CDR3 length: 11 amino acids. The V end was cut by 4 bases, the J end by 5 bases, with 8 bases between. The source was unstimulated CD4+ T cells sorted from spleen or lymph node cells, collected before intestinal transplant. This TCR was sampled from a human donor who received an intestinal transplant. The gene calls are TRBV20-1 and TRBJ1-1, with D unresolved. DNA of the CDR3: TGCAGTGCTATGGGAGGTACTGAAGCTTTCTTT. This translates into CSAMGGTEAFF.